This is a list of T cell receptor beta chains from one sample in a study of Tregs in tolerant kidney transplant recipients. Some clones are missing from TCRdb's copy, which holds only in-frame ones; the method was immunoSEQ multiplex PCR. Here the sample spans about 4,200 clones, around 58% being singletons. The antigens these receptors bind are not known. The sequenced sample consisted of CD8+ T cells from blood cultured with allogeneic cells. These receptors originate from a human donor in good health. Both conserved end residues are part of each CDR3. D genes are given only for firm matches. Size is stated for part of the rows, as once, few or many counts, or as a class when the clone is expanded.

TRBJ2-7 | . | . | TRBV27 | CASSFGGLVYEQYF | TGTGCCAGCAGTTTCGGAGGACTCGTCTACGAGCAGTACTTC
TRBJ2-1 | few | TRBD2 | TRBV6-5 | CASSLISGSVDEQFF | TGTGCCAGCAGTTTGATTAGCGGGAGTGTAGATGAGCAGTTCTTC
TRBJ1-1 | . | . | TRBV7-2 | CASSLFAEAFF | TGTGCCAGCAGCTTATTTGCTGAAGCTTTCTTT
TRBJ2-1 | . | . | TRBV11-2 | CASSSLPVSWNEQFF | TGTGCCAGCAGCTCTCTGCCGGTGAGTTGGAATGAGCAGTTCTTC
TRBJ1-2 | few | . | TRBV27 | CASSFTGVYGYTF | TGTGCCAGCAGTTTTACGGGGGTATATGGCTACACCTTC
TRBJ2-7 | once | . | TRBV6-5 | CASRDSYEQYF | TGTGCCAGCAGGGACTCCTACGAGCAGTACTTC
TRBJ2-7 | few | TRBD2 | TRBV27 | CASTGLGSSYEQYF | TGTGCCAGCACGGGACTAGGATCCTCCTACGAGCAGTACTTC
TRBJ1-2 | . | TRBD1 | TRBV9 | CASSASGTGYYGYTF | TGTGCCAGCAGCGCCTCCGGGACAGGCTACTATGGCTACACCTTC
TRBJ2-2 | . | . | TRBV2 | CASSLYPYGELFF | TGTGCCAGCAGCCTTTACCCCTACGGGGAGCTGTTTTTT
TRBJ2-5 | . | TRBD2 | TRBV27 | CASRGLAGGPLETQYF | TGTGCCAGCCGGGGACTAGCGGGGGGGCCGCTTGAGACCCAGTACTTC